The 19 T cell receptor beta chains given below trace back to one sample, sequenced in a study of response to subunit inactivated influenza vaccine. TCRdb independently ran MiXCR on the RT-PCR reads; one entry per CDR3 protein. The data contain roughly 670,000 distinct CDR3 sequences, around 13% of them singletons. This specimen consisted of PBMCs from blood, obtained about 14 days before vaccination. Receptors originate from a man over 45 who received an inactivated influenza vaccine.

The CDR3, as DNA: TGTGCCAGCACCCTAATCAGGGGCGTGAACACTGAAGCTTTCTTT. Protein sequence: CASTLIRGVNTEAFF. The chain has TRBV5-5 and TRBJ1-1, with D maybe TRBD1 (6 bases). Germline CDR1 is SGHKS and CDR2 is YYEKEE (reference sequence). This CDR3 comprises 15 residues. The germline V and J ends were trimmed by 6 bases and 0 bases, with 15 bases remaining between them.

This clonotype was detected ten times or more. The J gene is TRBJ2-1, the V gene TRBV6-2 or TRBV6-3, with 9 bases matching TRBD1. This CDR3 is 14 amino acids long. J was trimmed by 7 bases and V by 6 bases; bases with no gene match: 7. The germline CDR1 and CDR2 sequences are MNHEY and SVGEGT. CDR3 DNA sequence: TGTGCCAGCAGGAGGACAGGGGTAGGAAATGAGCAGTTCTTC. It codes for CASRRTGVGNEQFF.

CDR3 coding DNA: TGTGCCAGCAGCTCCCAGGGAAGCGGGAGGGTTAGCGAGCAGTACTTC. It is translated as CASSSQGSGRVSEQYF. The genes are TRBV7-9 and TRBJ2-7; TRBD2 matches at 10 bases. Germline V gene sequence: CDR1 SEHNR, CDR2 FQNEAQ (reference sequence). The CDR3 sequence is 16 residues long. Unmatched junction bases numbered 12, after V lost 4 bases and J lost 6 bases.

This clonotype is a singleton in its sample. The CDR3 reads CASSSRTSGAADTQYF. CDR3 bases: TGTGCCAGCAGCTCTAGGACTAGCGGGGCGGCAGATACGCAGTATTTT. The genes are TRBV3-1 and TRBJ2-3; TRBD2 matches 12 bases. The CDR3 has 16 amino acids. Trimming at V came to 5 bases and at J to 4 bases, leaving 7 bases not matched to a gene. From germline, CDR1 is LGHDT and CDR2 YNNKEL (reference sequence).

As DNA, the CDR3 is TGCGCCAGCAGCATAGGACAGGCCATGATGACCGGGGAGCTGTTTTTT. This gives the protein CASSIGQAMMTGELFF. V gene TRBV5-1 combines with J gene TRBJ2-2, with 7 bases aligning to TRBD1. The CDR3 totals 16 residues. Trimming removed 4 bases from V and 5 bases from J; junction bases left unmatched: 11. Per germline, CDR1 SGHRS and CDR2 YFSETQ.

This chain joins TRBV12-3 or TRBV12-4 and TRBJ2-7; D is uncertain. Trimming stripped 3 bases from V and 3 bases from J, with 9 bases between. CDR3 length: 13 amino acids. CDR3 residues: CASSLPPGYEQYF. DNA for the CDR3: TGTGCCAGCAGTTTGCCCCCCGGCTACGAGCAGTACTTC.

This chain connects TRBV7-2 to TRBJ2-5; 16 nucleotides match TRBD2. Trimming cost V 1 base and J 9 bases; bases outside gene matches: 5. This CDR3 region has 16 residues. Germline V lookup: CDR1 SGHTA, CDR2 FQGNSA. The CDR3 reads CASSLGGTSGRGPQYF. CDR3 nucleotides: TGTGCCAGCAGCTTAGGCGGGACTAGCGGGAGGGGCCCCCAGTACTTC.

The gene calls are TRBV12-3 or TRBV12-4 and TRBJ2-2; 9 bases align to TRBD2. After removal of 7 bases from V and 5 bases from J, the junction contained 14 bases not matched to a gene. The CDR3 runs 17 residues. The CDR3 coding sequence is TGTGCCAGCACCGGTCAAGCGGGGGGTTGGGGGACCGGGGAGCTGTTTTTT. Amino acid sequence: CASTGQAGGWGTGELFF.

This clonotype was counted only a few times. CDR3 nucleotide sequence: TGCGCCAGCAGCTTGGTAGCTAGCGGGGGGGCAAGAGATACGCAGTATTTT. The encoded protein is CASSLVASGGARDTQYF. V gene TRBV5-1 combines with J gene TRBJ2-3, with TRBD2 identical over 12 bases. The germline gives CDR1 SGHRS, CDR2 YFSETQ. The CDR3 contains 17 residues. V dropped 0 bases and J dropped 5; count of bases not matched to a gene: 7.

The chain has TRBV20-1 and TRBJ2-1, with D perhaps given as TRBD1 or TRBD2 (5 bases each). The CDR3 is made up of 14 amino acids. Trimming removed 6 bases from V and 2 bases from J, with 14 bases in between. In germline, CDR1 is DFQATT, CDR2 SNEGSKA (reference sequence). The CDR3 nucleotides read TGCAGTGCCCAGGTGGGGGACGCCTACAATGAGCAGTTCTTC. Its translation is CSAQVGDAYNEQFF.

J is TRBJ1-2 and V is TRBV28, with 7 bases identical to TRBD1. The germline gives CDR1 MDHEN, CDR2 SYDVKM. The junction had 8 bases not matched to a gene; V was cut back by 7 bases and J by 0 bases. This CDR3 is built from 15 residues. The CDR3 DNA is TGTGCCAGCACATGGGACAGTCCCCCTAACTATGGCTACACCTTC. Amino acid sequence: CASTWDSPPNYGYTF.

The chain has TRBV9 and TRBJ2-4; 9 bases align to TRBD1. The germline gives CDR1 SGDLS, CDR2 YYNGEE. This CDR3 contains 17 residues. V was pared by 3 bases and J by 3 bases, with 10 bases of the junction left unmatched. The CDR3 DNA sequence: TGTGCCAGCAGCGCCCGAACAGGGGGCGATGGCAAAAACATTCAGTACTTC. Its protein product is CASSARTGGDGKNIQYF.

This clonotype occurred once. The rearrangement uses TRBV12-3 or TRBV12-4 and TRBJ1-2; D remains ambiguous. This CDR3 is 13 amino acids long. The germline V and J ends were trimmed by 3 bases and 1 base, with 6 bases remaining between them. The CDR3 reads CASSLKDNYGYTF. CDR3 DNA sequence: TGTGCCAGCAGTTTGAAAGATAACTATGGCTACACCTTC.

This clonotype was detected only a few times. V gene TRBV27 combines with J gene TRBJ1-5; possibly TRBD1 for D (5 bases). Germline V gene data show CDR1 as MNHEY and CDR2 as SMNVEV (reference sequence). Trimming took off 4 bases at V and 0 bases at J, with 31 bases between the two ends. The CDR3 loop spans 22 amino acids. For the CDR3, the DNA is TGTGCCAGCAGTTCCTACCGACAGTCAACGTCCATGTTGAGGGATAGCAATCAGCCCCAGCATTTT. Protein sequence: CASSSYRQSTSMLRDSNQPQHF.

The chain has TRBV12-5 and TRBJ2-2; D might be TRBD1 (6 bases). This CDR3 region has 16 residues. Germline V gives CDR1 LGHNT, CDR2 FRNRAP. Trimming removed 7 bases from V and 0 bases from J, with 15 bases in between. CDR3 bases: TGTGCTAGTGCCAAGACAGGCTTCGCGAACACCGGGGAGCTGTTTTTT. Amino acid sequence: CASAKTGFANTGELFF.

This clonotype was detected a few times. This chain connects TRBV5-6 to TRBJ2-7; a possible D gene is TRBD1 (5 bases). In germline, CDR1 is SGHDT, CDR2 YYEEEE. This CDR3 contains 14 residues. Deletions cut 1 base from V and 2 bases from J, with 10 bases between. The CDR3: CASSLQGMPYEQYF. CDR3 DNA: TGTGCCAGCAGCTTGCAGGGTATGCCCTACGAGCAGTACTTC.

The chain has TRBV7-9 and TRBJ2-2, with D perhaps matching TRBD2 (5 bases). This CDR3 is built from 13 residues. In germline, CDR1 is SEHNR, CDR2 FQNEAQ (reference sequence). V was cut by 11 bases and J by 0 bases, with 10 bases left in between. CDR3 DNA: TGTGCCTGTGAGAGGGCGAACACCGGGGAGCTGTTTTTT. It is translated as CACERANTGELFF.

CDR3 coding DNA: TGTGCCAGCAGCCAGGGGACTAGCGGAATCGGGGAGCTGTTTTTT. It is translated as CASSQGTSGIGELFF. The chain carries TRBV3-1 and TRBJ2-2; 11 bases fit TRBD2. The V segment lost 3 bases and the J segment 7 bases; nucleotides outside the gene matches: 4. CDR1 and CDR2 from the germline V gene are LGHDT and YNNKEL (reference sequence). This CDR3 contains 15 residues. The complete variable domain, with remaining parts taken from reference TRBV3-1 and TRBJ2-2, reads DTAVSQTPKYLVTQMGNDKSIKCEQNLGHDTMYWYKQDSKKFLKIMFSYNNKELIINETVPNRFSPKSPDKAHLNLHINSLELGDSAVYFCASSQGTSGIGELFFGEGSRLTVL.

This clonotype was detected many times. The chain employs TRBV12-3 or TRBV12-4 and TRBJ2-7; tentatively, D is TRBD1 (6 bases). V was shortened by 6 bases and J by 5 bases, with 17 bases between the two germline ends. The CDR3 totals 14 residues. The CDR3 sequence: CASRTGTRSNEQYF. The CDR3, as DNA: TGTGCCAGCAGAACCGGGACAAGATCCAACGAGCAGTACTTC.